This T cell receptor beta chain was identified in a study of spatial heterogeneity in lung cancer. Regarding the study as a whole: How many expanded intratumoral alpha and beta TCRs were present tracked the tumor mutation count, which was a count of nonsynonymous mutations.

The CDR3 is made up of 12 amino acids. Trimming took off 3 bases at V and 4 bases at J, with 3 bases between the two ends. TCRdb redid the calling of the 5' RACE reads with MiXCR, one entry per CDR3 protein. Counted here are about 14,000 distinct CDR3 sequences, approximately 4.5% occurring once; the ten biggest clones make up around 18%. Described time point: sample taken at primary tumor resection. Many counts were recorded for this clonotype. No antigen is known for it. The V call is TRBV12-3 or TRBV12-4, the J call TRBJ2-2; no definite D call. This receptor was identified in a female donor with early-stage non-small cell lung cancer. Here the sequenced sample was lung tumor tissue, taken at surgery. Written as DNA, the CDR3 is TGTGCCAGCAGTTTCGGCACCGGGGAGCTGTTTTTT. Translating it yields CASSFGTGELFF.